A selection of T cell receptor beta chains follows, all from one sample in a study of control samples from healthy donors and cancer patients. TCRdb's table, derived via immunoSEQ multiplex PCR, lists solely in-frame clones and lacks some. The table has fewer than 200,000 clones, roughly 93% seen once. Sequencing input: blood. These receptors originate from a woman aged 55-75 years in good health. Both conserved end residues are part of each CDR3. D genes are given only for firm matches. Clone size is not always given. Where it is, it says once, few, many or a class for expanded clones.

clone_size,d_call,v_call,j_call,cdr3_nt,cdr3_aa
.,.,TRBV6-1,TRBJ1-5,TGTGCCAGCAGTGAACCGAGACAAGGGGCAAATCAGCCCCAGCATTTT,CASSEPRQGANQPQHF
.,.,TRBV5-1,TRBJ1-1,TGCGCCAGCAGCTTAGGCGGACAGAAAAGTGAAGCTTTCTTT,CASSLGGQKSEAFF
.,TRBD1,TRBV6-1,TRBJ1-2,TGTGCCAGCAGTGAAGCGGACAGGGAAGGCTACACCTTC,CASSEADREGYTF
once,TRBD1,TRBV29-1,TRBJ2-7,TGCAGCGTTCGAGGTACAGGGGGAACCTACGAGCAGTACTTC,CSVRGTGGTYEQYF
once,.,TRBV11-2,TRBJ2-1,TGTGCCAGCAGCTTCAGGGCTTCACATTTCTACAATGAGCAGTTCTTC,CASSFRASHFYNEQFF
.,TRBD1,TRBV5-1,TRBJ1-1,TGCGCCAGCAGCTTATCTCAGGGGGCCACTGAAGCTTTCTTT,CASSLSQGATEAFF
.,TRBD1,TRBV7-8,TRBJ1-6,TGTGCCAGCAGCTTAGAAATGGGACAGGGGACCCTCCCCCTCCACTTT,CASSLEMGQGTLPLHF
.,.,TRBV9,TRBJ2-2,TGTGCCAGCAGCGTCCCCTGGGCGGGCTCGAACACCGGGGAGCTGTTTTTT,CASSVPWAGSNTGELFF
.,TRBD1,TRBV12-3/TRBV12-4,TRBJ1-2,TGTGCCAGCAGATATGGACAGGGCGGCTACACCTTC,CASRYGQGGYTF
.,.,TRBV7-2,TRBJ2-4,TGTGCCAGCAGCTTCAGCTCAGGGACCCAAAACATTCAGTACTTC,CASSFSSGTQNIQYF
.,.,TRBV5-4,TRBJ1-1,TGTGCCAGCAGCTCCTGGCTTCGGAACACTGAAGCTTTCTTT,CASSSWLRNTEAFF
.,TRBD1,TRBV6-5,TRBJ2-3,TGTGCCAGCATCACAGGGGGCAGTCGAGATACGCAGTATTTT,CASITGGSRDTQYF
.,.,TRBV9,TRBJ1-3,TGTGCCAGCAGCGCACTAGCTCTTTCTTCTGGAAACACCATATATTTT,CASSALALSSGNTIYF
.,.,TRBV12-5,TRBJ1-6,TGTGCTAGTGGTTTGGACAGGGCCAATTCACCCCTCCACTTT,CASGLDRANSPLHF
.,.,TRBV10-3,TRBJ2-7,TGTGCCATCCGGGGTGGGGGGAGCTCCTACGAGCAGTACTTC,CAIRGGGSSYEQYF
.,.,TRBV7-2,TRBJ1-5,TGTGCCAGCAGCCAACCGTCGGGGGGAAGGGATCAGCCCCAGCATTTT,CASSQPSGGRDQPQHF
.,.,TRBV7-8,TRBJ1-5,TGTGCCAGCAGCTTAGCCAGTAGCAATCAGCCCCAGCATTTT,CASSLASSNQPQHF
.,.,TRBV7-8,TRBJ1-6,TGTGCCAGCAGCTTAGCGCTTTACCCCATTTCACCCCTCCACTTT,CASSLALYPISPLHF
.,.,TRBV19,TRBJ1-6,TGTGCCAGTAGTATGGCCCAAAGCCCAAGGGGGTCACCCCTCCACTTT,CASSMAQSPRGSPLHF
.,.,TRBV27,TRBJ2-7,TGTGCCAGTGGCCGGTACGAGCAGTACTTC,CASGRYEQYF
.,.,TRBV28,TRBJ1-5,TGTGCCAGCAGTTTATTTTTGGAAAAGGGCAATCAGCCCCAGCATTTT,CASSLFLEKGNQPQHF
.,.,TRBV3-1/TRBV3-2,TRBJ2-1,TGTGCCAGCAGCCAAAGAGGGGGGGCCAATGAGCAGTTCTTC,CASSQRGGANEQFF
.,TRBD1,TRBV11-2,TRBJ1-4,TGTGCCAGCAGCCTGTCCGGGACAGGCCCTGAAAAACTGTTTTTT,CASSLSGTGPEKLFF
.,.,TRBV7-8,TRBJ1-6,TGTGCCAGCAGCCCCCGTGGCGCCAAAGGATCACCCCTCCACTTT,CASSPRGAKGSPLHF
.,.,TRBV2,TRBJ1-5,TGTGCCAGCAGGGGCGGGACACATAGCAATCAGCCCCAGCATTTT,CASRGGTHSNQPQHF
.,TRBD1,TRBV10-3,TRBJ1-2,TGTGCCATCACCCCTGGAGGGACAGCGAGACACTATGGCTACACCTTC,CAITPGGTARHYGYTF
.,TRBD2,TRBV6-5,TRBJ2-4,TGTGCCAGCAGATCCAGACTAGCGTGGATTCAGTACTTC,CASRSRLAWIQYF
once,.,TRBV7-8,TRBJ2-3,TGTGCCAGCAGCTTCGTGGATACGCAGTATTTT,CASSFVDTQYF
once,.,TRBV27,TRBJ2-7,TGTGCCAGCAGAGGGGGAATTCTCTACGAGCAGTACTTC,CASRGGILYEQYF
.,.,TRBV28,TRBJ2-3,TGTGCCAGCAGTTTATGGGCACAAGGTACGCAGTATTTT,CASSLWAQGTQYF
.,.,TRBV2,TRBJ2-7,TGTGCCAGCAGTGCCTACGAGCAGTACTTC,CASSAYEQYF
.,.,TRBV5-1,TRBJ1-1,TGCGCCAGCAGACCCCTCGGGGGGAGGGACACTGAAGCTTTCTTT,CASRPLGGRDTEAFF
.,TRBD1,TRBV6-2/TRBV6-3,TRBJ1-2,TGTGCCAGCAGCCTAGTTGAGGACAGGGTGGATGGCTACACCTTC,CASSLVEDRVDGYTF
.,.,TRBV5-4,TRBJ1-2,TGTGCCAGCAGCTTGGAGGGACACCGCTCCGGCTACACCTTC,CASSLEGHRSGYTF
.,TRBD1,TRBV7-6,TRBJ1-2,TGTGCCAGCAGCCTCCACAGGGGGCCAGCCAATGGCTACACCTTC,CASSLHRGPANGYTF
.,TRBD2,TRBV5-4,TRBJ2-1,TGTGCCAGCAGCCTAAGGACTAGCGGGGGGTGGAATGAGCAGTTCTTC,CASSLRTSGGWNEQFF
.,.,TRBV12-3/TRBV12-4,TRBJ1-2,TGTGCCAGCAGTTTTCCTCACAGCTATGGCTACACCTTC,CASSFPHSYGYTF